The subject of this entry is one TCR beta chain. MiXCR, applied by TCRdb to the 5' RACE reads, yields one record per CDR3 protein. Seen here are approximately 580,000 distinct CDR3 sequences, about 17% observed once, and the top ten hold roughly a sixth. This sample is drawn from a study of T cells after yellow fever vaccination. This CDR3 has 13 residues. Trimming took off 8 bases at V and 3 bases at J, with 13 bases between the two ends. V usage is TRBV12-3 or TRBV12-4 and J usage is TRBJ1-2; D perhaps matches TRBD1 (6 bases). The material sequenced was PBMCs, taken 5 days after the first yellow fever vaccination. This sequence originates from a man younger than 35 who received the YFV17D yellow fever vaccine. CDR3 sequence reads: CASGGRAHYGYTF. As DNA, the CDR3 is TGTGCCAGCGGGGGCAGGGCCCACTATGGCTACACCTTC.